Presented here are 5 T cell receptor beta chains from one specimen sequenced in a study of shared clonotypes between healthy human individuals. Clones were read by immunoSEQ multiplex PCR, and TCRdb kept only the in-frame ones, dropping some. This sample has 980,000 or so clones, with about three quarters found just once. The sequenced material came from memory CD4+ T cells sorted from blood. Subset in this sample: CD45RA-negative fraction. The receptors stem from a man between 18 and 35 years old in good health.

The CDR3 spells CASSEADGIAKNIQYF. The CDR3 bases are TGTGCCAGCAGTGAAGCTGATGGGATAGCCAAAAACATTCAGTACTTC. The chain couples TRBV2 to TRBJ2-4; D gene uncertain. CDR1 is SNHLY and CDR2 is FYNNEI in the germline V gene. The germline V and J ends were trimmed by 0 bases and 0 bases, with 9 bases remaining between them. CDR3 length: 16 amino acids.

Worth noting for this clone: Distinct nucleotide sequences in the sample also encode this CDR3. V and J are TRBV7-2 and TRBJ2-1, with D perhaps matching TRBD1 or TRBD2 (5 bases each). Germline V gene lookup returns CDR1 SGHTA and CDR2 FQGNSA. Trimming left V 0 bases short and J 10 bases short, with 7 bases between. CDR3 length: 12 amino acids. The CDR3 sequence: CASSLAGREQFF. Written as DNA, the CDR3 is TGTGCCAGCAGCTTAGCGGGACGCGAGCAGTTCTTC.

The CDR3 nucleotides are TGTGCCAGCAGCTACTCAGGGGGCTCCGGGGAGCTGTTTTTT. As protein: CASSYSGGSGELFF. This rearrangement joins TRBV7-2 to TRBJ2-2, with 8 bases that match TRBD1. This CDR3 comprises 14 residues. V was clipped by 4 bases and J by 6 bases; unmatched bases: 4. The germline V gene has CDR1 SGHTA and CDR2 FQGNSA.

In its sample, this clone was seen a few times. The V call is TRBV5-1, the J call TRBJ2-1; no firm D call. The CDR3 consists of 14 residues. Germline CDR1 and CDR2: SGHRS and YFSETQ. The V and J ends lost 4 bases and 3 bases respectively, with 11 bases between them. CDR3 sequence (DNA): TGCGCCAGCAGCCCGTTCGGAAGCTACAATGAGCAGTTCTTC. This translates into CASSPFGSYNEQFF.

The chain has TRBV6-5 and TRBJ2-7, with 14 bases matching TRBD2. The CDR3 is 15 residues long. CDR1 is MNHEY and CDR2 is SVGAGI in the germline V gene. V lost 4 bases, J lost 7 bases, and 6 bases stayed unmatched. Here the CDR3 DNA reads TGTGCCAGCAGTTGGACTAGCGGGAGGCCCGAAGAGCAGTACTTC. Amino acids: CASSWTSGRPEEQYF.